This T cell receptor (beta chain) was found in a study of T cell repertoires in cytomegalovirus infection (dated by TCRdb to between 2018 and 2020). Concerning the study at large: Peptide stimulations targeted recently identified HLA-C-restricted CMV epitopes, whose presentation resists viral immunomodulation, together with well-studied HLA-B-restricted epitopes. Donor HLA type was relevant to the analysis, as public TCR beta signatures indicated carriage of CMV infection together with the matching HLA type.

What the treatment or condition label conveys for this sample: in vitro stimulation with specific CMV peptide epitopes to enrich CMV-specific T cells. Sequencing took place on an Illumina HiSeq 1500. The public reads were quality trimmed at Q25 with fastp and then assembled into clones with MiXCR by TCRdb, keeping productive beta chains. Merged by CDR3 protein, the rows form single entries marked with the most common genes and DNA. Present in this sample are about 47,000 distinct CDR3 sequences, nearly 20% of which were seen just once. 50% to 65% of the sample rests with the top ten. For this clonotype: Which antigen it targets is not known. Base qualities are missing; no much larger clone stands one base away.

What the authors observed across the whole study: The ex vivo response was dominated by HLA-C-restricted CMV-specific TCR beta clonotypes, which also provided the single most frequent clonotype in two of eight donors. In both this cohort and an independent cohort of 350 to 400 donors, the cumulative frequency of public TCR beta family members distinguished carriers of CMV infection plus the relevant HLA type.

V was cut back by 2 bases and J by 6 bases, leaving a gap of 16 bases between them. From cysteine to phenylalanine, the CDR3 is 15 amino acids long. Here the CDR3 DNA is all that survives: 45 bases in frame from base 1. CDR1 and CDR2 (LNHDA, SQIVND) derive from the germline V gene (reference sequence). The rearranged chain carries TRBV19 and TRBJ1-2, with TRBD1 as a weak D call on 5 bases. The starting material was CD8+ T cells from cultured PBMCs, obtained from culture after CMV antigen stimulation. The clonotype originates from a human donor in good health (CMV status not recorded). Some clones in this sample may be carry-over from other donors' samples. The nucleotide sequence is given as TGTGCCAGTAGTATAAGGCCCGAGACAGCTGATGGCTACACCTTC. The encoded protein is CASSIRPETADGYTF.